Listed here are 6 T cell receptor beta chains from one sample, sequenced in a study of T-cell memory formation after mild COVID-19. TCRdb itself ran the 5' RACE reads through MiXCR, one entry per CDR3 protein. The sample lists approximately 500,000 distinct CDR3 sequences, about 23% occurring once. The sequenced material came from PBMCs or a T cell subset sorted from them (not recorded which). Source of these receptors: an adult woman who had mild COVID-19 (a few samples of this study predate the infection). Cell type and time point are not known.

This clonotype was detected only a few times. The V call is TRBV30, the J call TRBJ2-7, with 10 positions matching TRBD1. Per germline, CDR1 GTSNPN and CDR2 SVGIG (reference sequence). The CDR3 is 13 amino acids. J gave up 5 bases and V 5 bases, and 6 bases lay outside the gene matches. CDR3 region: CAWAYDRGHEQYF. As DNA, the CDR3 is TGTGCCTGGGCATATGACAGGGGGCACGAGCAGTACTTC.

This chain joins TRBV24-1 and TRBJ2-3; no clear D. The CDR3 is 16 amino acids. Germline V gene lookup returns CDR1 KGHDR and CDR2 SFDVKD. Trimming removed 3 bases at V and 0 bases at J, with 12 bases between. The CDR3 DNA reads as TGTGCCACCAGTGATCCGCGGTTGGGGAGCACAGATACGCAGTATTTT. Its translation is CATSDPRLGSTDTQYF.

V and J are TRBV30 and TRBJ2-1; 7 positions match TRBD1. The CDR3 contains 14 residues. Germline assignment: CDR1 GTSNPN and CDR2 SVGIG (reference sequence). Trimming took 5 bases from V and 6 from J; bases not matched to a gene: 10. The CDR3 reads CAWLRTGRVNEQFF. For the CDR3, the DNA is TGTGCCTGGCTCCGGACAGGACGGGTCAATGAGCAGTTCTTC.

This clonotype has only a few counts. The V gene is TRBV9, the J gene TRBJ2-5; 10 nucleotides line up with TRBD2. V was clipped by 5 bases and J by 5 bases; unmatched bases: 12. The CDR3 sequence is 16 residues long. CDR1 is SGDLS, CDR2 YYNGEE, per germline. The CDR3 spells CASRSGAGGPRETQYF. CDR3 sequence (DNA): TGTGCCAGCAGGAGTGGAGCGGGAGGGCCGCGGGAGACCCAGTACTTC.

In its sample, this clonotype was seen a few times. The rearrangement joins TRBV4-1 to TRBJ2-2; 7 bases agree with TRBD1. The CDR3 has 17 residues. Trimming cost V 4 bases and J 0 bases; bases outside gene matches: 8. The V gene's germline CDR1 is MGHRA and CDR2 YSYEKL. The chain's CDR3 is CASSPTGRLANTGELFF. CDR3 coding DNA: TGCGCCAGCAGCCCGACAGGGAGATTAGCGAACACCGGGGAGCTGTTTTTT.

The chain joins TRBV19 to TRBJ2-3; D not certain. Germline CDR1 is LNHDA and CDR2 is SQIVND (reference sequence). There are 14 residues in the CDR3. The ends were cut back, 5 bases at V and 1 base at J, with 10 bases in the middle. CDR3 protein: CASSSGAGTDTQYF. CDR3 nucleotide sequence: TGTGCCAGTAGTTCGGGTGCGGGCACAGATACGCAGTATTTT.